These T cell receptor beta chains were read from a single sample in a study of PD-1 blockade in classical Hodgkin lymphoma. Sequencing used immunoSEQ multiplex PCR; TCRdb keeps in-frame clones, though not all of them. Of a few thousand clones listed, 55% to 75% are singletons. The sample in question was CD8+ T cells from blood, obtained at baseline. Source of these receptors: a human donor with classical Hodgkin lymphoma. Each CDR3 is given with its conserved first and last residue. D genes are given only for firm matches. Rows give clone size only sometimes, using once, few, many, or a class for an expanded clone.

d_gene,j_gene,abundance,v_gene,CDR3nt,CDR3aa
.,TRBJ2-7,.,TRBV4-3,TGCGCCAGCAGCCAAGTCTTTTCTGGGACGGAGAGCTCCTACGAGCAGTACTTC,CASSQVFSGTESSYEQYF
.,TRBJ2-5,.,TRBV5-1,TGCGCCAGCAGCCATCCCTTAGAACCTATGTACCAAGAGACCCAGTACTTC,CASSHPLEPMYQETQYF
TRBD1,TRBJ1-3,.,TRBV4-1,TGCGCCAGCAGCCCGTTAGGACAGGCGTATGCGGACACCATATATTTT,CASSPLGQAYADTIYF
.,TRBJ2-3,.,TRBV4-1,TGCGCCAGCAGCTCCCCTAGCTCAGATACGCAGTATTTT,CASSSPSSDTQYF
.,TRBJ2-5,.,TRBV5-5,TGTGCCAGCAGCTTGTTGGGTAGGGCTGAGACCCAGTACTTC,CASSLLGRAETQYF
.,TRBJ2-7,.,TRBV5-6,TGTGCCAGCAGCTTGGGGCAGGTGGAGGTCTCCTACGAGCAGTACTTC,CASSLGQVEVSYEQYF
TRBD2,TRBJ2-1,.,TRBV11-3,TGTGCCAGCAGCTTAGAAGCGGGACGAAACAATGAGCAGTTCTTC,CASSLEAGRNNEQFF
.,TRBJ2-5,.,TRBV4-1,TGCGCCAGCAGCCAAGCGTCAGAGAAGACCCAGTACTTC,CASSQASEKTQYF
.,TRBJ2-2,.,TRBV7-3,TGTGCCAGCAGCTCGGGTACGGATTCTACCGGGGAGCTGTTTTTT,CASSSGTDSTGELFF
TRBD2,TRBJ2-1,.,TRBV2,TGTGCCAGCAGCGAAAAGGTCAATCTAGCGGGGAGATACAATGAGCAGTTCTTC,CASSEKVNLAGRYNEQFF
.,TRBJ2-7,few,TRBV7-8,TGTGCCAGCAGACCCCCGCTGGACAGAGCCTACGAGCAGTACTTC,CASRPPLDRAYEQYF
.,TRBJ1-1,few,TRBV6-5,TGTGCCAGCAGTTACCCGGCTGACGGCACGGCTTTCTTT,CASSYPADGTAFF
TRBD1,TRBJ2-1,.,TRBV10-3,TGTGCCATCAGTGAGCCAGTGGAGACAGGGTTAGGAGAGCAGTTCTTC,CAISEPVETGLGEQFF
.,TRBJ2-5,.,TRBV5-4,TGTGCCAGCAGCTCTCAGGGGGAGGGAGAGACCCAGTACTTC,CASSSQGEGETQYF
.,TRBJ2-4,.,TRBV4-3,TGCGCCAGCAGCCAAGAATTAGTGATGGTCAAAAACATTCAGTACTTC,CASSQELVMVKNIQYF
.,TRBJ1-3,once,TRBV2,TGTGCCAGCAGTGCACCGCAGGGTGGGAGCTCTGGAAACACCATATATTTT,CASSAPQGGSSGNTIYF
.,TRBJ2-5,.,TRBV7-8,TGTGCCAGCAGCTTAGTTTCGGCGATAGAGACCCAGTACTTC,CASSLVSAIETQYF
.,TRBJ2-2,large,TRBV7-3,TGTGCCAGCAGCTTAACTCTATTGGGGGCGGACACCGGGGAGCTGTTTTTT,CASSLTLLGADTGELFF
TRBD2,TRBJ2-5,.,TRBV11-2,TGTGCCAGCAGCTTCAATAGCGGGATCCAAGAGACCCAGTACTTC,CASSFNSGIQETQYF
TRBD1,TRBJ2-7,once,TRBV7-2,TGTGCCAGCAGCTTGAATGACAGGGGTTTAGGGCAGTACTTC,CASSLNDRGLGQYF
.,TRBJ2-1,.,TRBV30,TGTGCCTGGAGTTCTCAGAATGAGCAGTTCTTC,CAWSSQNEQFF
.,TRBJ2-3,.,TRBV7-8,TGTGCCAGCAGCTTTCCAGAGGGCGGGGCCCGCACAGATACGCAGTATTTT,CASSFPEGGARTDTQYF
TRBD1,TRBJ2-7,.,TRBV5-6,TGTGCCAGCAGCTTGGGGGACAGTTTTCCCTACGAGCAGTACTTC,CASSLGDSFPYEQYF
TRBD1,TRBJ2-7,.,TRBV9,TGTGCCAGCAGCGTAGAGGGACAGGGGGCCTACGAGCAGTACTTC,CASSVEGQGAYEQYF
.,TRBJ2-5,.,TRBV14,TGTGCCAGCAGCCAAGATGGACACCAAGAGACCCAGTACTTC,CASSQDGHQETQYF
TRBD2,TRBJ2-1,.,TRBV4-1,TGCGCCAGCAGCCAAGGAGATGGACTAGCTTACAATGAGCAGTTCTTC,CASSQGDGLAYNEQFF
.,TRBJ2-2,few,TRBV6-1,TGTGCCAGCAGTGGAGGAGTATCGGCCGGGGAGCTGTTTTTT,CASSGGVSAGELFF
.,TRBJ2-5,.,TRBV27,TGTGCCAGCAGTTTTAGGGACGGAAGGGAGACCCAGTACTTC,CASSFRDGRETQYF
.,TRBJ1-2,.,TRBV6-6,TGTGCCAGCAGTAGACAGGCCCAGAACTATGGCTACACCTTC,CASSRQAQNYGYTF
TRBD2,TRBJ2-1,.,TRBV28,TGTGCCAGCTGGGGGGGGTGGAATGAGCAGTTCTTC,CASWGGWNEQFF
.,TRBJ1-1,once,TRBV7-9,TGTGCCAGCAGCTGGGGAGACACTGAAGCTTTCTTT,CASSWGDTEAFF
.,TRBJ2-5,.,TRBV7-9,TGTGCCAGCAGCGGGGAAGGACAAGAGACCCAGTACTTC,CASSGEGQETQYF
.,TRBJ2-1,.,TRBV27,TGTGCCAGCAGTTTAGTGGGGGGGCACAATGAGCAGTTCTTC,CASSLVGGHNEQFF
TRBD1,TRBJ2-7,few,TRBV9,TGTGCCAGCAGCATGCCACGGAGGGGACAGGGCTCCTACGAGCAGTACTTC,CASSMPRRGQGSYEQYF
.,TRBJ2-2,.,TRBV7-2,TGTGCCAGCAGTTTCGGACCGAACACCGGGGAGCTGTTTTTT,CASSFGPNTGELFF
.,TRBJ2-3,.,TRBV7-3,TGTGCCAGCAGCCCAAACACAGATACGCAGTATTTT,CASSPNTDTQYF
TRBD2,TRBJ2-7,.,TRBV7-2,TGTGCCAGCAGCCTACTAGCGGGATTAGGTTCCTACGAGCAGTACTTC,CASSLLAGLGSYEQYF
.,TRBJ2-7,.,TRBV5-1,TGCGCCAGCAGCTTGGAAGTTTACTACGAGCAGTACTTC,CASSLEVYYEQYF